This T cell receptor beta chain was obtained from a study of shared clonotypes between healthy human individuals. Overall study findings and caveats: Represented genetic and exposure-history diversity was restricted by having few donors.

Here immunoSEQ multiplex PCR was the method, and the copy in TCRdb shows in-frame clones only, minus some. The data show about 460,000 clones, 70% to 80% seen once. Germline loops: CDR1 LNHDA, CDR2 SQIVND (reference sequence). With V trimmed by 10 bases and J by 3 bases, 6 bases remained unmatched. CDR3 length: 13 amino acids. A word on this clone: Its antigen is not identified.

The specimen sequenced was PBMCs. The V call is TRBV19, the J call TRBJ1-5; TRBD1 matches 7 bases. The origin of this receptor is a woman aged 40 to 50 in good health. Some clones in this sample may be carry-over from other donors' samples. The DNA for the CDR3 is TGTGCCACCACGACAGGGCCCAATCAGCCCCAGCATTTT. Translating it yields CATTTGPNQPQHF.